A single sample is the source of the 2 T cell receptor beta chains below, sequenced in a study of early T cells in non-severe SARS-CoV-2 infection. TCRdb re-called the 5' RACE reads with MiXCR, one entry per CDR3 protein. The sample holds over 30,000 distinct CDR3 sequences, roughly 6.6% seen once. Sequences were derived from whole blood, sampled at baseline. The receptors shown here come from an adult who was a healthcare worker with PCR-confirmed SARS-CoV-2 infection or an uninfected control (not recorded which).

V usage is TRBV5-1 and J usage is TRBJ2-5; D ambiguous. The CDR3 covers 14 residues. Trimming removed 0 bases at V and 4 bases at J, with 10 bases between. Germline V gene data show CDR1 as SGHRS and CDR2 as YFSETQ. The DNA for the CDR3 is TGCGCCAGCAGCTTGGTTCCGGGCGGAGAGACCCAGTACTTC. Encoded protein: CASSLVPGGETQYF.

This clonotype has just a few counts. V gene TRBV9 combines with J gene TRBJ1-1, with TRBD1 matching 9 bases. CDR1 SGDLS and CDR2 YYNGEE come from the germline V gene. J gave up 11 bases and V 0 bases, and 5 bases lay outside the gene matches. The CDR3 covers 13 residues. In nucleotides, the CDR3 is TGTGCCAGCAGCGTAGATGGGACAGGGAAGGCTTTCTTT. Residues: CASSVDGTGKAFF.